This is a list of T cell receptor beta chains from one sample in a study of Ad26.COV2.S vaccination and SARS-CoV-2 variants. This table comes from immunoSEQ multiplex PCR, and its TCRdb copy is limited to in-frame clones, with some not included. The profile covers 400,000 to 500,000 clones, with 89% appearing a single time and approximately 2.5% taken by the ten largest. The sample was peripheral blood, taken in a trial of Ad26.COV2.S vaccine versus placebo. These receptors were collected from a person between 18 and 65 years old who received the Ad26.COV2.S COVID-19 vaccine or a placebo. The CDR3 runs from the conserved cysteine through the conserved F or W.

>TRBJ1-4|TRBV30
CAWSFWQGGEKLFF
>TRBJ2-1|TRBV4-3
CASSHGETSKQFF
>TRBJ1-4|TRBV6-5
CASRTGTSYEKLFF
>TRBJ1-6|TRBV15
CATSREDLGNSPLHF
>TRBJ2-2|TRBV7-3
CASSPPGLAVTKELFF
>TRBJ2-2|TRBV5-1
CASRKQGANTGELFF
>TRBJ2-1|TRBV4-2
CASSQERRGQTLYEQFF
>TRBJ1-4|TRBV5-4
CASSQNRDNEKLFF
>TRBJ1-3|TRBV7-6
CASSRSGWRNTIYF
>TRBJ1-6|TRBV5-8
CASSLASWAGSPLHF
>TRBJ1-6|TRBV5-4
CASSLVSGIRSWSYNSPLHF
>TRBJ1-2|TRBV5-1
CASSWDPGTETFF
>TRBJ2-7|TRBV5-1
CASSLTGATYEQYF
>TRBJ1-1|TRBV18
CASSPLARAGNTEAFF
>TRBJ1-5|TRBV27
CASSLSTGVGDQPQHF
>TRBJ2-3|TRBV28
CASSLIAGAGTDTQYF
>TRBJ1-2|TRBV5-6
CATAGTGAPRWGYTF
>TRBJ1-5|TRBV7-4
CARGSRMAGKPPCYSNQPQHF
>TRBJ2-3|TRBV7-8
CASSEGLSSTDTQYF
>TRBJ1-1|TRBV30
CAWSGQPNTEAFF
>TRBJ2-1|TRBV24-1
CATRRGDRSSYNEQFF
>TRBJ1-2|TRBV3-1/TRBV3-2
CASSQDITVNYGYTF
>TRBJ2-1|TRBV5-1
CASSGEHLYNEQFF
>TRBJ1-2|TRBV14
CARITRAGVGDYDYTF
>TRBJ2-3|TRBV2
CASSDRSGGTDTQYF
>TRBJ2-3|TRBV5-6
CASSLGTSLQYF
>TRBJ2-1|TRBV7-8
CASSRLTENEQFF